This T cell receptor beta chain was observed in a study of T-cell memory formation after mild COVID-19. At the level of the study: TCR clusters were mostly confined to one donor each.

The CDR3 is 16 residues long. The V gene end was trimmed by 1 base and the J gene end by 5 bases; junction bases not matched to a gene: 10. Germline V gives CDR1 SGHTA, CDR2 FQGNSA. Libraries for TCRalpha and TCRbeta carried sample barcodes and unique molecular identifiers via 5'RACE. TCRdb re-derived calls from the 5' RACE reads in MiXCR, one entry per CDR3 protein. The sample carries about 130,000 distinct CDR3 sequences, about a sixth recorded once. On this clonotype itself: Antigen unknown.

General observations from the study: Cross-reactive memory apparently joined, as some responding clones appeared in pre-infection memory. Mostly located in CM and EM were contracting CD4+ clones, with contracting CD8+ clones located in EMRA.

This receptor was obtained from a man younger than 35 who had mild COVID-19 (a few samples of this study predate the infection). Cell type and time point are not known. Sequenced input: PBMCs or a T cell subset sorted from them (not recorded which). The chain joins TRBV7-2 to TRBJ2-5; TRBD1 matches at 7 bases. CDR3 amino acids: CASSLGQGDLRETQYF. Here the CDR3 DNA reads TGTGCCAGCAGCTTAGGGCAGGGGGACCTTCGGGAGACCCAGTACTTC.